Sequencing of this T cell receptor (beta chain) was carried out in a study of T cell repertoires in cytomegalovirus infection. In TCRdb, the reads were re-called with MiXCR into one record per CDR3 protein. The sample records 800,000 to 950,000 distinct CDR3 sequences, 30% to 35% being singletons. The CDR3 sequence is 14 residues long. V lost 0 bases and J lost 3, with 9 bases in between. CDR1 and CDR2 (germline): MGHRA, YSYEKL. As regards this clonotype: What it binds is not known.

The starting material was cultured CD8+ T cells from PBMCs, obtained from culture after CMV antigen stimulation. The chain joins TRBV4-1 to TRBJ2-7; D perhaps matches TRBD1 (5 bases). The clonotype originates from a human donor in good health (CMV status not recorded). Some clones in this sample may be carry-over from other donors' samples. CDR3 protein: CASSQETGYYEQYF. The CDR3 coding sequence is TGCGCCAGCAGCCAAGAAACAGGATACTACGAGCAGTACTTC.